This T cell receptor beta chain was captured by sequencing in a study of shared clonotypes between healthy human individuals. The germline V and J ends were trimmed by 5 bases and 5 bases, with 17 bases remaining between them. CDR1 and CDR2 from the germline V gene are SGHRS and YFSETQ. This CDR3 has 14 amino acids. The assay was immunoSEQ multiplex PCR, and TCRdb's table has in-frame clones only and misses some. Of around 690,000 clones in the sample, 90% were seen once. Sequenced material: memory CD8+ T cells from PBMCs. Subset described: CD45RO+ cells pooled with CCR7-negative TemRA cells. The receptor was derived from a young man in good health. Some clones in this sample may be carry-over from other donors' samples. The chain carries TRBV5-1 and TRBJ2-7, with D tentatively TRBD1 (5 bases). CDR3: CASSSPGYYHEQYF. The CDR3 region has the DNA TGCGCCAGCAGTTCCCCAGGGTACTACCACGAGCAGTACTTC. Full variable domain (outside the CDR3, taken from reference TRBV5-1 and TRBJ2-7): KAGVTQTPRYLIKTRGQQVTLSCSPISGHRSVSWYQQTPGQGLQFLFEYFSETQRNKGNFPGRFSGRQFSNSRSEMNVSTLELGDSALYLCASSSPGYYHEQYFGPGTRLTVT.